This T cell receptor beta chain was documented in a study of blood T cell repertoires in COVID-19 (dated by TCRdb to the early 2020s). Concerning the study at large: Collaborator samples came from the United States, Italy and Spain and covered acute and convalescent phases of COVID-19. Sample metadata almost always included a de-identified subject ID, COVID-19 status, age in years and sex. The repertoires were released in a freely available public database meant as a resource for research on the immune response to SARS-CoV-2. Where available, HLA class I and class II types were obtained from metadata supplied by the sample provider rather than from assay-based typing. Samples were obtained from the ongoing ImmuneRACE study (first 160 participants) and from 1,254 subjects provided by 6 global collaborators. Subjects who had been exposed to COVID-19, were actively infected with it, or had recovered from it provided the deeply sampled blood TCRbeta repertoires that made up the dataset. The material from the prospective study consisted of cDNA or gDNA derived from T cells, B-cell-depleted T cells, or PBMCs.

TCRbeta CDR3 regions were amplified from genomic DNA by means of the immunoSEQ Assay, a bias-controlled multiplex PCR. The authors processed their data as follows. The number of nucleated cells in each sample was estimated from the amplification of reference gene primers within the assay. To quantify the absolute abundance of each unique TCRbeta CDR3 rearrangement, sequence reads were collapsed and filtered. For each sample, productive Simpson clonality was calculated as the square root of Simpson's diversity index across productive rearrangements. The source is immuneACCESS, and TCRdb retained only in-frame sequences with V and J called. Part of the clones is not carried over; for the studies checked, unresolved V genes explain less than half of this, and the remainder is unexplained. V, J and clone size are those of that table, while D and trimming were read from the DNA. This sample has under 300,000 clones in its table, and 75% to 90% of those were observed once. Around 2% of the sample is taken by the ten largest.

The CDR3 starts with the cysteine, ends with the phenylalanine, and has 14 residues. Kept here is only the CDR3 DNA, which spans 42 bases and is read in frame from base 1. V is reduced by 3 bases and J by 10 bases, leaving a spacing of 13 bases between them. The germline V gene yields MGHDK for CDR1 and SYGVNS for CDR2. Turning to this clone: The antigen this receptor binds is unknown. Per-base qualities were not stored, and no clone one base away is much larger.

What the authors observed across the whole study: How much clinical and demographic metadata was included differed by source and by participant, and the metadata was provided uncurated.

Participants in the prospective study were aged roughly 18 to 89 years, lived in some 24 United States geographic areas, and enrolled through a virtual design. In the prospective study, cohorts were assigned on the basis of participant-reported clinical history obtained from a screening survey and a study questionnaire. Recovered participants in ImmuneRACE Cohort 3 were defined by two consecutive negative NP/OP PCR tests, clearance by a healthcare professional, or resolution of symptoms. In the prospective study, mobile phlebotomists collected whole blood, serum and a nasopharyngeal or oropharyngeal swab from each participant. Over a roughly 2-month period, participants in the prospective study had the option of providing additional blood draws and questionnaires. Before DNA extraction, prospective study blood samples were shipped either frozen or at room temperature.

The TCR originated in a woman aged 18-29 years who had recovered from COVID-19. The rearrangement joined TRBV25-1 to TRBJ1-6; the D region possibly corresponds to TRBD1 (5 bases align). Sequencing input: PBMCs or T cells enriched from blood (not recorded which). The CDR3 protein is CASSEPGFSSPLHF. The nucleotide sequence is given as TGTGCCAGCAGTGAGCCAGGGTTCTCCTCACCCCTCCACTTT.